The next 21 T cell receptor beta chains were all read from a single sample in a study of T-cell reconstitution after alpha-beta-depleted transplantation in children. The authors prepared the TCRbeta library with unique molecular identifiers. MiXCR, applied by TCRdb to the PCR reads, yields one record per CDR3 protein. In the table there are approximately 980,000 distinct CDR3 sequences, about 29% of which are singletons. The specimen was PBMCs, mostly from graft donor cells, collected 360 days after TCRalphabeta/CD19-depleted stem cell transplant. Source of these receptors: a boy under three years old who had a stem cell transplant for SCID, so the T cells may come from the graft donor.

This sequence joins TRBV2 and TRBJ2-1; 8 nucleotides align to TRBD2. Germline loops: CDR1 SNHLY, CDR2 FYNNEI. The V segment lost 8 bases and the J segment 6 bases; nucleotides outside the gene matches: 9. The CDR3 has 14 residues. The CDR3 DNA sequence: TGTGCCAGCCGTGGACTAGCTTCTGGCAATGAGCAGTTCTTC. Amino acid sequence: CASRGLASGNEQFF.

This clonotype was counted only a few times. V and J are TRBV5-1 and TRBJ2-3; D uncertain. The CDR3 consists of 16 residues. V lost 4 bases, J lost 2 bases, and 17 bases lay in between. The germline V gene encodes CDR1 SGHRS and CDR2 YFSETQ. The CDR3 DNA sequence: TGCGCCAGCAGCCGAGGACCCCTAGGAACCACAGATACGCAGTATTTT. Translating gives CASSRGPLGTTDTQYF.

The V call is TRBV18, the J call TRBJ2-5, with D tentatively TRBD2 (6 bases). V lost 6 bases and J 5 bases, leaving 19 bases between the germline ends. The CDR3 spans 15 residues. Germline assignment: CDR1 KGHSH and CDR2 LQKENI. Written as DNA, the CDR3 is TGTGCCAGCTCCCTCTTAGCGGATGCGAGGGAGACCCAGTACTTC. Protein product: CASSLLADARETQYF.

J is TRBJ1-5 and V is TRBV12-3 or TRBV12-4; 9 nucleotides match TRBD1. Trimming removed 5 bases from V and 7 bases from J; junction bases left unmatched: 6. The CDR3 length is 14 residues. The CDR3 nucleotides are TGTGCCAGCAGTGGGACAGGGCTAGGACAGCCCCAGCATTTT. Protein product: CASSGTGLGQPQHF.

The CDR3 coding sequence is TGTGCCACCAGCACATCCCGGTATTACTTC. Its translation is CATSTSRYYF. The chain combines TRBV15 with TRBJ2-5; D gene uncertain. The V and J ends lost 4 bases and 14 bases respectively, with 11 bases between them. Germline CDR1 and CDR2: LNHNV and YYDKDF (reference sequence). This CDR3 has 10 residues.

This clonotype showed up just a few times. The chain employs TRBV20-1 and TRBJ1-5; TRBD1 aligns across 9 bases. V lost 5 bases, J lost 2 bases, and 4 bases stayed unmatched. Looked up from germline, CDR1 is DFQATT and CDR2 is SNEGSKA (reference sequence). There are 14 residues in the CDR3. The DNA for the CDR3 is TGCAGTGCTGGGGGACAGGGTGGCAATCAGCCCCAGCATTTT. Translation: CSAGGQGGNQPQHF.

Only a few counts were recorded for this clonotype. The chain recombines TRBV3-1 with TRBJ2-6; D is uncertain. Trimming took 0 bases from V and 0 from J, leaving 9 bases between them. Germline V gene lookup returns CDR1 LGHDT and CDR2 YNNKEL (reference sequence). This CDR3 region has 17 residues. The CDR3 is CASSQELVPSGANVLTF. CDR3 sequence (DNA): TGTGCCAGCAGCCAAGAGTTAGTTCCCTCTGGGGCCAACGTCCTGACTTTC.

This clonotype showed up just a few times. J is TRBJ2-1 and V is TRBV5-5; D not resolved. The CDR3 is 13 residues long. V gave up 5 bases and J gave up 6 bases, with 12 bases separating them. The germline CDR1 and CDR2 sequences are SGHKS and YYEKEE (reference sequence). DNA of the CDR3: TGTGCCAGCAGTTGGCAGTGGGGCAATGAGCAGTTCTTC. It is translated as CASSWQWGNEQFF.

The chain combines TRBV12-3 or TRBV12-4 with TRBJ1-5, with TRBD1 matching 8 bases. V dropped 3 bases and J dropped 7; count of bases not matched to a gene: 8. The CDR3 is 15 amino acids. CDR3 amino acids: CASSFGQGRGQPQHF. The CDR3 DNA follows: TGTGCCAGCAGTTTTGGACAGGGCAGGGGACAGCCCCAGCATTTT.

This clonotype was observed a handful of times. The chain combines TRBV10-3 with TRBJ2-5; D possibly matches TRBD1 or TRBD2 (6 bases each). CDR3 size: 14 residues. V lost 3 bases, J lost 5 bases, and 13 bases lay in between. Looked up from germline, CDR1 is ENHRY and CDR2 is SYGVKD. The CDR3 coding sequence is TGTGCCATCAGTGAAGGAGGGGGTGCTGAGACCCAGTACTTC. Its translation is CAISEGGGAETQYF.

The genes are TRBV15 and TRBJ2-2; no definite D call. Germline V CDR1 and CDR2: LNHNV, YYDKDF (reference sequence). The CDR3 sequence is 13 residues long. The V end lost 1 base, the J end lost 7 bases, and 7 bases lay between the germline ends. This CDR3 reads CATSRGPFGELFF. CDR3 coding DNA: TGTGCCACCAGCAGAGGTCCTTTCGGGGAGCTGTTTTTT.

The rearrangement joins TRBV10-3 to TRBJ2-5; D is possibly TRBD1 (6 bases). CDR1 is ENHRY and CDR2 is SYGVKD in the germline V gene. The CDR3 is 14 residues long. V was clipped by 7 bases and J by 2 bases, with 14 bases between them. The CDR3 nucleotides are TGTGCCATCACTCCCCAGGGGCCTCAAGAGACCCAGTACTTC. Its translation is CAITPQGPQETQYF.

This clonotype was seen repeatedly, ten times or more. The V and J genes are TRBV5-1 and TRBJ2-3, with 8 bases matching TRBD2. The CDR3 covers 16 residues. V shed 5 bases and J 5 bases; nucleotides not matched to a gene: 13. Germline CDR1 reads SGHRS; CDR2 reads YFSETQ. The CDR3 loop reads CASRWRGDLPRDTQYF. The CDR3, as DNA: TGCGCCAGCAGATGGCGGGGGGACCTCCCTAGAGATACGCAGTATTTT.

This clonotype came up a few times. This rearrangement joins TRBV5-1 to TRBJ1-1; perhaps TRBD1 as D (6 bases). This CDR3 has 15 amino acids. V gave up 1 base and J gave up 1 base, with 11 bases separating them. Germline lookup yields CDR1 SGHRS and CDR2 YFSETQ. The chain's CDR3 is CASSLWDTRNTEAFF. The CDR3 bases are TGCGCCAGCAGCTTGTGGGACACGAGGAACACTGAAGCTTTCTTT.

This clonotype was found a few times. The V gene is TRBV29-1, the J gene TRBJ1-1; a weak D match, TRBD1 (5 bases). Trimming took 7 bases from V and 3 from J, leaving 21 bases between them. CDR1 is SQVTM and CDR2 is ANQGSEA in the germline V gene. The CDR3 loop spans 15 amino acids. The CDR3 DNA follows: TGCAGCGCTGACACCCCTTCTAGCAGGGACACTGAAGCTTTCTTT. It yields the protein CSADTPSSRDTEAFF.

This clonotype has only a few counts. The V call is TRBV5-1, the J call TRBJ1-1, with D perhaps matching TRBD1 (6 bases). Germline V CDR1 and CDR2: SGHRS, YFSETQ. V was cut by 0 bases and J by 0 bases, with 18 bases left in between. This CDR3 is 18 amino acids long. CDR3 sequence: CASSLDEGQPQVNTEAFF. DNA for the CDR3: TGCGCCAGCAGCTTGGATGAAGGACAGCCTCAAGTGAACACTGAAGCTTTCTTT. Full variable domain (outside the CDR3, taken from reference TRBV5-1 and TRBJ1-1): KAGVTQTPRYLIKTRGQQVTLSCSPISGHRSVSWYQQTPGQGLQFLFEYFSETQRNKGNFPGRFSGRQFSNSRSEMNVSTLELGDSALYLCASSLDEGQPQVNTEAFFGQGTRLTVV.

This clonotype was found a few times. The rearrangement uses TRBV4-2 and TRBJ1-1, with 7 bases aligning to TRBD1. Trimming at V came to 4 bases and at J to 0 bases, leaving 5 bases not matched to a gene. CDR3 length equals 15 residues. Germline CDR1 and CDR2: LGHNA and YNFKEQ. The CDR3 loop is CASSPTGDMNTEAFF. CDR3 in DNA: TGTGCCAGCAGCCCAACAGGGGACATGAACACTGAAGCTTTCTTT.

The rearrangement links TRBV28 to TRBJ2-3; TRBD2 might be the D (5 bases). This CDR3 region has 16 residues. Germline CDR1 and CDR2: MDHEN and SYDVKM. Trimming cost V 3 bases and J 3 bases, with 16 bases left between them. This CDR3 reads CASSFTLSRETDTQYF. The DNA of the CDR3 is TGTGCCAGCAGTTTTACCCTGTCACGGGAAACAGATACGCAGTATTTT.

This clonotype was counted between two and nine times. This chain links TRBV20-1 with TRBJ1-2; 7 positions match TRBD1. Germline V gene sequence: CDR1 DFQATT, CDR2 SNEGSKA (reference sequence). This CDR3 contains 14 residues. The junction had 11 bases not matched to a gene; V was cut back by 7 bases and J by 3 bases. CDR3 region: CSVLTGAGDYGYTF. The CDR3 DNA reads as TGCAGTGTTCTAACAGGGGCTGGAGACTATGGCTACACCTTC.

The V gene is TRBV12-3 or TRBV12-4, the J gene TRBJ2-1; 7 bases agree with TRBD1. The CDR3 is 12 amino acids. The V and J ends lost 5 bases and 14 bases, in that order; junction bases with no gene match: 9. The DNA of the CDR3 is TGTGCCAGCAGTCCCCGACAGGGAATGGAGTTCTTC. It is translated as CASSPRQGMEFF.

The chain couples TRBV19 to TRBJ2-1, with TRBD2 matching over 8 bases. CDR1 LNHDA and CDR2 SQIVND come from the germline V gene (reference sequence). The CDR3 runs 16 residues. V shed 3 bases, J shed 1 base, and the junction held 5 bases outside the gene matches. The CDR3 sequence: CASSMWAGGSYNEQFF. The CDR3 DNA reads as TGTGCCAGTAGTATGTGGGCGGGGGGATCCTACAATGAGCAGTTCTTC.